This T cell receptor beta chain was documented in a study of blood T cell repertoires in COVID-19. Looking at the study overall: Acute-phase and convalescent COVID-19 samples originated in the United States, Italy and Spain.

Original handling: Amplification of reference gene primers provided the estimated nucleated cell counts. Using immunoSEQ multiplex PCR, the repertoire was profiled, and TCRdb retains in-frame clones only, with some absent. That table supplies the V and J calls and clone size; D and trimming were determined from the DNA. The table records about 380,000 clones, about 88% of them present only once. The germline V gene encodes CDR1 SEHNR and CDR2 FQNEAQ (reference sequence). The trim removed 1 base at V and 3 bases at J, leaving 7 bases unmatched. CDR3 length equals 18 residues. This clone has a handful of counts. Everyone who took part was roughly 18 to 89 years old, and they came from fewer than 25 US areas.

V gene TRBV7-9 combines with J gene TRBJ1-5; 12 bases are shared with TRBD1. Sequencing used PBMCs or T cells enriched from blood (not recorded which). This clonotype was sampled from a woman aged 18-29 years who had recovered from COVID-19. In nucleotides, the CDR3 is TGTGCCAGCAGCTTAGAGGGACAGGGGGCCCATGACAATCAGCCCCAGCATTTT. This encodes CASSLEGQGAHDNQPQHF.